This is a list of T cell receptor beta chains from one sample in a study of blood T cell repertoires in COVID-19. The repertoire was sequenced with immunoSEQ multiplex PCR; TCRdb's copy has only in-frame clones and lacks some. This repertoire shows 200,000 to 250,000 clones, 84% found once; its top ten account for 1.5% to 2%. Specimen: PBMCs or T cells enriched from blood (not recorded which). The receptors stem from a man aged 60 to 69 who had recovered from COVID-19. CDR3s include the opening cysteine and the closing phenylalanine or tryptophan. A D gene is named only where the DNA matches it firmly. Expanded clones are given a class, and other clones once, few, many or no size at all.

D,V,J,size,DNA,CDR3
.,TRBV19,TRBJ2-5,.,TGTGCCAGTAGTATTCTCCGGGGAGGAGGCCAAGAGACCCAGTACTTC,CASSILRGGGQETQYF
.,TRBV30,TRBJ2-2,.,TGTGCCTGGAGTTCTAACACCGGGGAGCTGTTTTTT,CAWSSNTGELFF
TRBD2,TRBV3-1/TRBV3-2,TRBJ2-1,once,TGTGCCAGCAGCCTCCTAGCGGGGGGGCCACCTGAGCAGTTCTTC,CASSLLAGGPPEQFF
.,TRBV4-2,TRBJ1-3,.,TGTGCCAGCAGCCAAGACTTCGGCAGGGAAACTGGAAACACCATATATTTT,CASSQDFGRETGNTIYF
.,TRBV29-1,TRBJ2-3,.,TGCAGCGTTGCGGGAGTGATCACAGATACGCAGTATTTT,CSVAGVITDTQYF
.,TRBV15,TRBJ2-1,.,TGTGCCACCAGCAGCCCACGGGGTTCCTACAATGAGCAGTTCTTC,CATSSPRGSYNEQFF
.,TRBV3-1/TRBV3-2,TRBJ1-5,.,TGTGCCAGCAGCCAAGACGCAGCGAATCAGCCCCAGCATTTT,CASSQDAANQPQHF
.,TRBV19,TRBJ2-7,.,TGTGCCAGTAGTATCCAGGGTGGTGGTTACGAGCAGTACTTC,CASSIQGGGYEQYF
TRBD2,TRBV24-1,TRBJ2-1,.,TGTGCCACCAGTGAGGGACTAGTTCCCAATGAGCAGTTCTTC,CATSEGLVPNEQFF
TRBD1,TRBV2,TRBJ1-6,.,TGTGCCAGCAGTTGGGACAGCGAAAGTTCACCCCTCCACTTT,CASSWDSESSPLHF
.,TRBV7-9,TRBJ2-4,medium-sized,TGTGCCAGCAGCAGGACAGCGCTAGCCAAAAACATTCAGTACTTC,CASSRTALAKNIQYF
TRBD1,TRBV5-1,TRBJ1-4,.,TGCGCCAGCAGCGAGGACAGGGTCGGACTTAGTGAAAAACTGTTTTTT,CASSEDRVGLSEKLFF
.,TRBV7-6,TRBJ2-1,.,TGTGCCAGCAGCCCCGGACAGTCCGGTTCCCCCTACAATGAGCAGTTCTTC,CASSPGQSGSPYNEQFF
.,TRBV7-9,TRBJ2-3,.,TGTGCCAGCAGCTTACTGGGCAGGGCTGCAGATACGCAGTATTTT,CASSLLGRAADTQYF
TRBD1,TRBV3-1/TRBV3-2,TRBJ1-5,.,TGTGCCAGCAGCCTCGGACAGGGCTCTCAGCCCCAGCATTTT,CASSLGQGSQPQHF
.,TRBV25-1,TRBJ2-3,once,TGTGCCAGCAGTGAATTAAGGGGCCGCACAGATACGCAGTATTTT,CASSELRGRTDTQYF
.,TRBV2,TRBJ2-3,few,TGTGCCAGCAGGAGGGAGGCATCCGGATTAAACACAGATACGCAGTATTTT,CASRREASGLNTDTQYF
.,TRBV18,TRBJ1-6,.,TGTGCCAGCTCACCCAACTATAATTCACCCCTCCACTTT,CASSPNYNSPLHF
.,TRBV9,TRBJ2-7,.,TGTGCCAGCAGCGTAGGCTCGGGGGACGAGCAGTACTTC,CASSVGSGDEQYF
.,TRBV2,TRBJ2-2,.,TGTGCCAGCGAGTACCTCACCGGGGAGCTGTTTTTT,CASEYLTGELFF
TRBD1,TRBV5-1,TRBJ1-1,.,TGCGCCAGCAGCAGGACAGGGGAGACGAACACTGAAGCTTTCTTT,CASSRTGETNTEAFF
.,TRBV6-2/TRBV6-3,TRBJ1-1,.,TGTGCCAGCAGTCCACAGGGACCTGAAGCTTTCTTT,CASSPQGPEAFF
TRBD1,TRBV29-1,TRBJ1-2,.,TGCAGCGTTGGTACAGGGGGACGAGAGGGTGGCTACACCTTC,CSVGTGGREGGYTF
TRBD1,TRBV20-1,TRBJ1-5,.,TGCAGTGCTAGTAGTGGACAGGAAAATCAGCCCCAGCATTTT,CSASSGQENQPQHF
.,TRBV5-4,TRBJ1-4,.,TGTGCCAGCAGCTTCAACCCATCGGTCAATCGTGAAAAACTGTTTTTT,CASSFNPSVNREKLFF
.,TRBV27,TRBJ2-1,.,TGTGCCAGCAGTTTGGCAGCGTGGTCCTACAATGAGCAGTTCTTC,CASSLAAWSYNEQFF
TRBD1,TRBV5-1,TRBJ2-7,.,TGCGCCAGCAGCCGTGACTGGGACAGGGCACAGGAGCAGTACTTC,CASSRDWDRAQEQYF
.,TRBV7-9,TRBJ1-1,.,TGTGCCAGCAGCTTAGGGGGGCTTACTGAAGCTTTCTTT,CASSLGGLTEAFF
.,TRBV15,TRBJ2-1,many,TGTGCCACCAGCGGCGGACCGGGGGACCCCAATGAGCAGTTCTTC,CATSGGPGDPNEQFF
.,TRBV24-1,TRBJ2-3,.,TGTGCCACCAGTGATTTGTCGGGGGAGCGGGATACGCAGTATTTT,CATSDLSGERDTQYF
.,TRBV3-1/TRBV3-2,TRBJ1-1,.,TGTGCCAGCACCTTCCTTGGCGGCACTGAAGCTTTCTTT,CASTFLGGTEAFF
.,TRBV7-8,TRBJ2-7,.,TGTGCCAGCAGCAATGGACAGACCTACGAGCAGTACTTC,CASSNGQTYEQYF
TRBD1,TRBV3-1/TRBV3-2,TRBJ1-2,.,TGTGCCAGCAGCCCTCGACAGGGGTCCTATGGCTACACCTTC,CASSPRQGSYGYTF
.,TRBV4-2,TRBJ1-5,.,TGTGCCAGCAGCCAAGCGGGAACCTCTGGTCAGCCCCAGCATTTT,CASSQAGTSGQPQHF
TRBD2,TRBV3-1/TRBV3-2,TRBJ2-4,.,TGTGCCAGCAGCCACGGACTAGCGGGGGGGCACATTCAGTACTTC,CASSHGLAGGHIQYF
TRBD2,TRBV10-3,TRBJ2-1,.,TGTGCCACCGCTAGCGGACCCATCGATGAGCAGTTCTTC,CATASGPIDEQFF
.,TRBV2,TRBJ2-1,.,TGTGCCACCAAGAGCGGGTCCACCTACAATGAGCAGTTCTTC,CATKSGSTYNEQFF
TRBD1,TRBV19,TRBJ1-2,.,TGTGCCAGTTCCTCAGTGATCGGGACAGGGGGCTCTGGCTACACCTTC,CASSSVIGTGGSGYTF
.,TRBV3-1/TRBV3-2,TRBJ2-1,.,TGTGCCAGCAGCCAAATATTCAGGGTTGATGAGCAGTTCTTC,CASSQIFRVDEQFF
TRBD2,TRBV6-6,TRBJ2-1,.,TGTGCCAGCAGTAATCCGAAGCGGGGAGCATACAATGAGCAGTTCTTC,CASSNPKRGAYNEQFF
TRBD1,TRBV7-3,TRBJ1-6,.,TGTGCCAGCAGCTTGACAGGGGACAATTCACCCCTCCACTTT,CASSLTGDNSPLHF
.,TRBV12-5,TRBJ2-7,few,TGTGCTAGTGGTTTGAACCCTGCCCGGGTCGATTCCTACGAGCAGTACTTC,CASGLNPARVDSYEQYF
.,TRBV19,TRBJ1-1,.,TGTGCCAGTAGTTGGAGGGTTAACACTGAAGCTTTCTTT,CASSWRVNTEAFF
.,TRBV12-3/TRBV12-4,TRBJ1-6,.,TGTGCCAGCAGTCGAGGACAGTTACCCCTCCACTTT,CASSRGQLPLHF
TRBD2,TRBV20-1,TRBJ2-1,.,TGCAGTGCTAGTAGACTAGCGAGCAATGAGCAGTTCTTC,CSASRLASNEQFF
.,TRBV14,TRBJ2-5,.,TGTGCCAGCAGCCCCCCTCGCGGTGGAACGGGGGAGACCCAGTACTTC,CASSPPRGGTGETQYF
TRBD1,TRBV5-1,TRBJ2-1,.,TGCGCCAGCAGCTTGGTGGCAGGGGGCTGGAATGAGCAGTTCTTC,CASSLVAGGWNEQFF
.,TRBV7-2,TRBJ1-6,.,TGTGCCAGCAGCCCCCGCCAGGTGGGGGGCTCCTATAATTCACCCCTCCACTTT,CASSPRQVGGSYNSPLHF
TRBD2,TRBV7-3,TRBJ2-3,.,TGTGCCAGCAGCCAAGCGGGGGGCCGGACAGATACGCAGTATTTT,CASSQAGGRTDTQYF
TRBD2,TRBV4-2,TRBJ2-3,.,TGTGCCAGCAGCCAACACCTAGCGGGGGACACAGATACGCAGTATTTT,CASSQHLAGDTDTQYF
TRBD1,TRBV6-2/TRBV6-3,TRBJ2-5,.,TGTGCCAGCAGCCCGGGACAGGGGGTGAGGGGGGAGACCCAGTACTTC,CASSPGQGVRGETQYF
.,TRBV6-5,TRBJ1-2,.,TGTGCCAGCAGTCCTAACGCGTATGGCTACACCTTC,CASSPNAYGYTF
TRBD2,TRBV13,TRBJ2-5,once,TGTGCCAGCAGCTTTGGACTAGCGGGGGGGCCATTTGAGACCCAGTACTTC,CASSFGLAGGPFETQYF
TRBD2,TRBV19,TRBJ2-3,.,TGTGCCAGTAGTACCGGACTAGCGGGGGGGCTCCCAGATACGCAGTATTTT,CASSTGLAGGLPDTQYF